The 7 T cell receptor beta chains reported below all come from one sample, sequenced in a study of T cell repertoires in cytomegalovirus infection. TCRdb independently ran MiXCR on the reads; one entry per CDR3 protein. The sample includes about 27,000 distinct CDR3 sequences, under 20% of them seen just once. No cognate antigen is known for these TCRs. This material consisted of CD8+ T cells from cultured PBMCs, taken from culture after CMV antigen stimulation. The receptor set was obtained from a human donor in good health (CMV status not recorded). Some clones in this sample may be carry-over from other donors' samples.

This clonotype has ten or more counts. This rearrangement joins TRBV7-2 to TRBJ2-4; no clear D. CDR3 length equals 13 residues. V lost 1 base and J lost 5, with 6 bases in between. The germline gives CDR1 SGHTA, CDR2 FQGNSA. For the CDR3, the DNA is TGTGCCAGCAGCTTAGACGACGAAAACATTCAGTACTTC. It is translated as CASSLDDENIQYF.

This clonotype occurred a few times. The chain recombines TRBV11-2 with TRBJ2-5; 8 bases are a match to TRBD2. Germline V CDR1 and CDR2: SGHAT, FQNNGV. This CDR3 has 17 amino acids. Trimming cost V 4 bases and J 2 bases; bases outside gene matches: 12. Here the CDR3 reads CASSSFGLARAQETQYF. CDR3 bases: TGTGCCAGCAGCTCCTTCGGACTAGCTCGGGCACAAGAGACCCAGTACTTC.

The CDR3 DNA reads as TGTGCCAGCAGCTTCCCTCTCGGGAGGGACCGGGGAGATACGCAGTATTTT. Residues: CASSFPLGRDRGDTQYF. The rearrangement links TRBV7-9 to TRBJ2-3; 8 bases are a match to TRBD2. The germline CDR1 and CDR2 sequences are SEHNR and FQNEAQ (reference sequence). CDR3 length: 17 residues. Unmatched junction bases numbered 13, after V lost 3 bases and J lost 5 bases.

The table lists this clonotype with a few counts. The chain links TRBV12-3 or TRBV12-4 to TRBJ2-5; 8 bases fit TRBD2. Losses at the gene ends were 8 bases for V and 1 base for J; bases not matched to a gene: 6. The CDR3 is 14 residues long. The CDR3 region has the DNA TGTGCCAGCTCGCTAGCGGGTAGCCAAGAGACCCAGTACTTC. It encodes CASSLAGSQETQYF.

This chain connects TRBV6-5 to TRBJ2-2, with D hard to call. The CDR3 has 14 residues. Germline loops: CDR1 MNHEY, CDR2 SVGAGI. Trimming took 4 bases from V and 1 from J, leaving 7 bases between them. The CDR3 sequence is CASSWLENTGELFF. CDR3 nucleotides: TGTGCCAGCAGTTGGCTCGAGAACACCGGGGAGCTGTTTTTT.

For the CDR3, the DNA is TGTGCCAGCAGCCCACGACAGGGGGTGAACACTGAAGCTTTCTTT. This gives the protein CASSPRQGVNTEAFF. V usage is TRBV7-2 and J usage is TRBJ1-1; TRBD1 aligns across 9 bases. Germline loops: CDR1 SGHTA, CDR2 FQGNSA. There are 15 residues in the CDR3. Trimming at V came to 5 bases and at J to 0 bases, leaving 4 bases not matched to a gene.

CDR3 coding DNA: TGCAGTGCTAGAGGTTTGCGGAGGGAAGTCGAGCAGTACTTC. Protein sequence: CSARGLRREVEQYF. The chain couples TRBV20-1 to TRBJ2-7, with a possible D match to TRBD2 (6 bases). This CDR3 has 14 residues. Deletions cut 1 base from V and 6 bases from J, with 16 bases between. Germline V gene sequence: CDR1 DFQATT, CDR2 SNEGSKA (reference sequence).